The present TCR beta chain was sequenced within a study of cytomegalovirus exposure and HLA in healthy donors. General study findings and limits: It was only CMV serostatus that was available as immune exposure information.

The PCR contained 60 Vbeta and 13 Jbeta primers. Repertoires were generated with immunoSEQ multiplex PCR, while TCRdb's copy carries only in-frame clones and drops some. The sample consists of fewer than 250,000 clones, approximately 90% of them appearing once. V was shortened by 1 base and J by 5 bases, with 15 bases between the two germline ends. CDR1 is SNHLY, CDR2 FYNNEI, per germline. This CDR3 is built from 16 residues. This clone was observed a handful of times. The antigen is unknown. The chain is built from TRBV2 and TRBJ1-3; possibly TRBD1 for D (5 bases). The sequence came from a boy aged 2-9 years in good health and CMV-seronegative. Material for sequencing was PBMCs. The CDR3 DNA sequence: TGTGCCAGCAGTGAAGGGTGGGGACTCCCTAGAAACACCATATATTTT. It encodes CASSEGWGLPRNTIYF.